The next 26 T cell receptor beta chains were all read from a single sample in a study of cytomegalovirus exposure and HLA in healthy donors (dated by TCRdb to about 2017). Libraries were constructed by the immunoSEQ multiplex PCR assay. This is the immuneACCESS table as TCRdb keeps it, with only in-frame sequences that have V and J called. A part of the clones is gone; compared with another copy, unresolved V genes explain less than half, and the rest is unexplained. The sample has roughly 200,000 clones on record, about 80% of them singletons. Under 3.5% of the sample belongs to the ten largest clones. The sequenced sample was PBMCs. The receptors were sampled from a woman aged 18 to 35 in good health and CMV-seropositive.

The V call is TRBV6-6, the J call TRBJ2-1; TRBD2 matches 8 bases. Unmatched junction bases numbered 8, after V lost 4 bases and J lost 3 bases. The CDR3 consists of 16 residues. Germline loops: CDR1 MNHNY, CDR2 SVGAGI (reference sequence). As DNA, the CDR3 is TGTGCCAGCAGTTCACGGGGGGGAAACAACTACAATGAGCAGTTCTTC. It yields the protein CASSSRGGNNYNEQFF.

The chain joins TRBV5-1 to TRBJ2-1; TRBD1 matches 7 bases. Germline V gene lookup returns CDR1 SGHRS and CDR2 YFSETQ. Trimming cost V 5 bases and J 0 bases; bases outside gene matches: 5. The CDR3 contains 15 residues. CDR3: CASSSGQSSYNEQFF. CDR3 bases: TGCGCCAGCAGTTCGGGACAGTCCTCCTACAATGAGCAGTTCTTC.

The genes are TRBV6-6 and TRBJ1-2; 7 positions match TRBD1. Germline trimming cut 8 bases from V and 3 bases from J; bases unmatched to any gene: 3. The length of the CDR3 is 12 residues. The germline V gene has CDR1 MNHNY and CDR2 SVGAGI (reference sequence). CDR3 nucleotide sequence: TGTGCCAGCGCCGGGACAGACTATGGCTACACCTTC. Its translation is CASAGTDYGYTF.

This sequence joins TRBV5-6 and TRBJ2-7; a weak D match, TRBD2 (5 bases). Trimming removed 5 bases from V and 6 bases from J, with 18 bases in between. The CDR3 extends over 14 amino acids. Per germline, CDR1 SGHDT and CDR2 YYEEEE. This chain's CDR3 is CASSYPGRAIEQYF. CDR3 sequence (DNA): TGTGCCAGCAGTTACCCGGGAAGGGCCATCGAGCAGTACTTC.

The V gene is TRBV29-1, the J gene TRBJ2-7; TRBD1 is a possible D gene (6 bases). The germline V and J ends were trimmed by 4 bases and 3 bases, with 7 bases remaining between them. CDR1 is SQVTM, CDR2 ANQGSEA, per germline. The CDR3 is made up of 11 amino acids. The DNA for the CDR3 is TGCAGCGTTGGGGACATCTACGAGCAGTACTTC. Protein: CSVGDIYEQYF.

This sequence joins TRBV6-1 and TRBJ1-5, with a weak D call TRBD1 (5 bases). The germline gives CDR1 MNHNS, CDR2 SASEGT. The CDR3 runs to 15 residues. The V and J ends lost 6 bases and 5 bases respectively, with 17 bases between them. The CDR3: CASSPRHGDYQPQHF. In DNA form, the CDR3 reads TGTGCCAGCAGCCCTCGACACGGGGACTATCAGCCCCAGCATTTT.

The chain recombines TRBV18 with TRBJ2-5; D may be TRBD1 (6 bases). The CDR3 is made up of 15 amino acids. Germline V gene lookup returns CDR1 KGHSH and CDR2 LQKENI. V lost 2 bases, J lost 2 bases, and 12 bases lay in between. This chain's CDR3 is CASSPDIGGQETQYF. The CDR3 DNA reads TGTGCCAGCTCACCAGACATAGGGGGTCAAGAGACCCAGTACTTC.

The chain couples TRBV6-5 to TRBJ2-7; D perhaps matches TRBD2 (5 bases). The CDR3 totals 13 residues. The germline V and J ends were trimmed by 0 bases and 3 bases, with 6 bases remaining between them. Germline CDR1 MNHEY, CDR2 SVGAGI. DNA of the CDR3: TGTGCCAGCAGTTACTCCGGGGACTACGAGCAGTACTTC. Amino acids: CASSYSGDYEQYF.

The chain joins TRBV12-5 to TRBJ1-1, with D unclear. V was pared by 6 bases and J by 0 bases, with 11 bases between. CDR1 is LGHNT, CDR2 FRNRAP, per germline. The CDR3 is made up of 14 amino acids. Here the CDR3 reads CASGIWPMNTEAFF. DNA for the CDR3: TGTGCTAGTGGCATCTGGCCCATGAACACTGAAGCTTTCTTT.

The V and J genes are TRBV2 and TRBJ2-4; D is perhaps TRBD2 (7 bases). Per germline, CDR1 SNHLY and CDR2 FYNNEI. The CDR3 has 14 residues. The germline V and J ends were trimmed by 4 bases and 5 bases, with 12 bases remaining between them. CDR3 nucleotide sequence: TGTGCCAGCAGTGCCGGGCGGGGGCAAAACATTCAGTACTTC. Protein product: CASSAGRGQNIQYF.

The chain recombines TRBV9 with TRBJ2-2; D unclear. V lost 4 bases, J lost 5 bases, and 15 bases lay in between. The CDR3 contains 15 residues. The germline V gene has CDR1 SGDLS and CDR2 YYNGEE. CDR3 coding DNA: TGTGCCAGCAGCCTTAGCCCCTCGACTACCGGGGAGCTGTTTTTT. Protein product: CASSLSPSTTGELFF.

Points on this clone: Its ends do not fully match the called genes, so a read error is possible. The chain uses TRBV6-6 and TRBJ1-2, with TRBD1 as a possible D gene (5 bases). The CDR3 is 13 residues long. The germline V gene has CDR1 MNHNY and CDR2 SVGAGI (reference sequence). The CDR3 DNA sequence: TGTGCCAGCAGTTCCCCCCGGGACTCCCTGATGCCCTTC. Amino acid sequence: CASSSPRDSLMPF.

This clone was seen just once. The rearrangement joins TRBV9 to TRBJ2-3, with a weak D call TRBD2 (7 bases). The CDR3 totals 16 residues. V shed 4 bases and J shed 2 bases, with 17 bases lying between them. The germline V gene has CDR1 SGDLS and CDR2 YYNGEE. The CDR3, as DNA: TGTGCCAGCAGCAGAGCCGGCGGGGGCTCCACAGATACGCAGTATTTT. As protein: CASSRAGGGSTDTQYF.

The chain couples TRBV1 to TRBJ1-1. TRBV1 is tagged as a pseudogene. The CDR3 extends over 14 amino acids. DNA for the CDR3: TGCACCAGCAGCCAGGGGGGGGCCTATCAGGAAGCTTTCTTT. Translation: CTSSQGGAYQEAFF.

In its sample, this clone was seen a few times. The V and J genes are TRBV10-3 and TRBJ1-1; the match to TRBD1 covers 9 bases. V shed 6 bases and J 1 base; nucleotides not matched to a gene: 0. Germline lookup yields CDR1 ENHRY and CDR2 SYGVKD. This CDR3 has 13 residues. This CDR3 is CAIRTGGNTEAFF. The CDR3 DNA sequence: TGTGCCATCAGGACAGGGGGGAACACTGAAGCTTTCTTT.

The chain is built from TRBV6-5 and TRBJ1-2; the D is unclear. CDR1 MNHEY and CDR2 SVGAGI come from the germline V gene. The CDR3 contains 13 residues. Deletions cut 8 bases from V and 1 base from J, with 11 bases between. The CDR3 loop reads CASSAGINYGYTF. Here the CDR3 DNA reads TGTGCCAGCTCAGCGGGGATTAACTATGGCTACACCTTC.

The rearrangement links TRBV7-9 to TRBJ1-2; D call uncertain. Germline V lookup: CDR1 SEHNR, CDR2 FQNEAQ (reference sequence). V dropped 5 bases and J dropped 2 bases, with 21 bases sitting between them. CDR3 size: 17 residues. The DNA of the CDR3 is TGTGCCAGCAGCCGTAAACTACCGTGGTGGTGGAACTATGGCTACACCTTC. Translating it yields CASSRKLPWWWNYGYTF.

The rearrangement links TRBV7-2 to TRBJ1-5, with 7 bases matching TRBD1. The CDR3 is 14 amino acids. Germline CDR1 and CDR2: SGHTA and FQGNSA. Unmatched junction bases numbered 1, after V lost 3 bases and J lost 2 bases. CDR3 sequence: CASSFGQGNQPQHF. CDR3 DNA: TGTGCCAGCAGCTTCGGACAGGGCAATCAGCCCCAGCATTTT.

The chain employs TRBV6-5 and TRBJ2-7, with D possibly being TRBD2 (6 bases). CDR3 length: 14 residues. Germline-derived CDR1 and CDR2 are MNHEY and SVGAGI. V lost 8 bases, J lost 3 bases, and 17 bases lay in between. CDR3 protein: CASAYSGLNYEQYF. The CDR3 nucleotides are TGTGCCAGCGCATATTCGGGACTCAACTACGAGCAGTACTTC.

The chain links TRBV6-1 to TRBJ1-1; tentative D call: TRBD1 (6 bases). V gave up 2 bases and J gave up 5 bases, with 12 bases separating them. Germline CDR1 is MNHNS and CDR2 is SASEGT. The CDR3 sequence is 14 residues long. The CDR3, as DNA: TGTGCCAGCAGTGAAACAGGGTCGTGGACTGAAGCTTTCTTT. Its protein is CASSETGSWTEAFF.

DNA of the CDR3: TGCGCCAGCAGCGAAACAGGGGGCATCACTGAAGCTTTCTTT. Translating it yields CASSETGGITEAFF. The chain joins TRBV5-1 to TRBJ1-1; 9 nucleotides line up with TRBD1. CDR3 length: 14 amino acids. After removal of 4 bases from V and 4 bases from J, the junction contained 5 bases not matched to a gene. Germline CDR1 and CDR2: SGHRS and YFSETQ.

The chain recombines TRBV13 with TRBJ1-1, with 7 positions matching TRBD1. Germline V gene sequence: CDR1 PRHDT, CDR2 FYEKMQ (reference sequence). Losses at the gene ends were 8 bases for V and 4 bases for J; bases not matched to a gene: 7. CDR3 size: 13 residues. CDR3 sequence: CASLGQHITEAFF. The DNA for the CDR3 is TGTGCCAGCCTGGGACAGCATATCACTGAAGCTTTCTTT. The complete variable domain, with remaining parts taken from reference TRBV13 and TRBJ1-1, reads AAGVIQSPRHLIKEKRETATLKCYPIPRHDTVYWYQQGPGQDPQFLISFYEKMQSDKGSIPDRFSAQQFSDYHSELNMSSLELGDSALYFCASLGQHITEAFFGQGTRLTVV.

The CDR3 bases are TGTGCCAGCAGACCATACCGGGACAGGGGCTACGAGCAGTACTTC. Amino acids: CASRPYRDRGYEQYF. The chain is built from TRBV6-5 and TRBJ2-7, with 10 bases identical to TRBD1. The CDR3 has 15 residues. The V segment lost 6 bases and the J segment 3 bases; nucleotides outside the gene matches: 8. Looked up from germline, CDR1 is MNHEY and CDR2 is SVGAGI.

The rearrangement links TRBV5-1 to TRBJ2-1; 7 bases match TRBD2. Germline trimming cut 2 bases from V and 10 bases from J; bases unmatched to any gene: 9. This CDR3 spans 14 amino acids. The germline V gene has CDR1 SGHRS and CDR2 YFSETQ. In DNA, the CDR3 is TGCGCCAGCAGCTTAGTAGCGGGTGAAGAGGAGCAGTTCTTC. Amino acids: CASSLVAGEEEQFF.

The J gene is TRBJ2-1, the V gene TRBV10-3, with 10 bases matching TRBD1. V dropped 10 bases and J dropped 5; count of bases not matched to a gene: 2. This CDR3 has 12 residues. Germline assignment: CDR1 ENHRY and CDR2 SYGVKD. The CDR3 bases are TGTGCCACTGGACAGGGGGACAATGAGCAGTTCTTC. It codes for CATGQGDNEQFF.

V gene TRBV4-1 combines with J gene TRBJ1-2, with TRBD1 matching over 8 bases. CDR3 length: 19 residues. Germline CDR1 reads MGHRA; CDR2 reads YSYEKL. Germline trimming cut 6 bases from V and 7 bases from J; bases unmatched to any gene: 25. CDR3 in amino acids: CASRHGPRGQGFLLRGYTF. In DNA form, the CDR3 reads TGCGCCAGCAGACACGGCCCGAGAGGACAGGGATTCCTGCTTCGTGGCTACACCTTC.